A single sample gave rise to the 18 T cell receptor beta chains below, sequenced in a study of blood T cell repertoires in COVID-19. Only in-frame clones appear in the TCRdb table, and some are missing; sequencing was by immunoSEQ multiplex PCR. The sample yields about 170,000 clones, around 90% seen once. Material: peripheral blood. All receptors derive from a young man with COVID-19, enrolled during active disease.

The chain carries TRBV3-1 (or the pseudogene TRBV3-2) and TRBJ2-3, with 10 bases that match TRBD2. Germline CDR1 reads LGHDT; CDR2 reads YNNKEL (reference sequence). The CDR3 has 17 amino acids. Trimming took 4 bases from V and 1 from J; bases not matched to a gene: 8. The CDR3 here is CASSRLSGTSGTDTQYF. CDR3 nucleotides: TGTGCCAGCAGCCGCCTTTCCGGGACTAGCGGCACAGATACGCAGTATTTT.

This sequence joins TRBV27 and TRBJ2-3; D gene unclear. Germline lookup yields CDR1 MNHEY and CDR2 SMNVEV (reference sequence). The CDR3 loop spans 14 amino acids. V lost 1 base and J 0 bases, leaving 5 bases between the germline ends. The CDR3 loop is CASSLFTSTDTQYF. The CDR3 DNA sequence: TGTGCCAGCAGTTTATTCACTAGCACAGATACGCAGTATTTT.

The chain recombines TRBV6-2 or TRBV6-3 with TRBJ2-1; 14 bases agree with TRBD2. In germline, CDR1 is MNHEY, CDR2 SVGEGT. The junction had 1 base not matched to a gene; V was cut back by 2 bases and J by 4 bases. The CDR3 length is 16 residues. The CDR3 spells CASSYRTSGRYNEQFF. For the CDR3, the DNA is TGTGCCAGCAGTTACCGGACTAGCGGGAGGTACAATGAGCAGTTCTTC.

This clone has only one observation. The CDR3 sequence is CASSSFLGPTDTQYF. The DNA for the CDR3 is TGTGCCAGCAGCTCCTTCCTAGGCCCCACAGATACGCAGTATTTT. V is TRBV7-8 and J is TRBJ2-3; D is unclear. V lost 4 bases and J 2 bases, leaving 13 bases between the germline ends. CDR3 length: 15 residues. CDR1 is SGHVS, CDR2 FQNEAQ, per germline.

This clone was seen just once. The genes are TRBV5-1 and TRBJ2-3; 7 positions match TRBD2. V lost 5 bases to trimming and J lost 3 bases; unmatched junction nucleotides: 6. The CDR3 spans 14 residues. Germline V gene data show CDR1 as SGHRS and CDR2 as YFSETQ. The CDR3 DNA sequence: TGCGCCAGCAGGGCGGGAGCCGTAACAGATACGCAGTATTTT. It translates to CASRAGAVTDTQYF.

This chain uses TRBV28 with TRBJ1-5; TRBD1 aligns across 8 bases. Germline CDR1 is MDHEN and CDR2 is SYDVKM. The V and J ends lost 6 bases and 6 bases, in that order; junction bases with no gene match: 7. The CDR3 has 14 amino acids. As DNA, the CDR3 is TGTGCCAGCAGCCTTATCAGGGGGCGTCAGCCCCAGCATTTT. The encoded protein is CASSLIRGRQPQHF.

This clone was seen just once. Relative to the germline gene, one junction end is altered; a read error may explain this. This chain links TRBV10-3 with TRBJ1-4, with 9 bases fitting TRBD1. Germline CDR1 and CDR2: ENHRY and SYGVKD. The CDR3 runs 14 residues. The CDR3 nucleotides are TGTGCCATCAGCCGGGACAGGGTCGGCGAAAAACTGCTTTTT. Its translation is CAISRDRVGEKLLF.

The chain recombines TRBV10-3 with TRBJ2-3; 9 nucleotides align to TRBD1. CDR1 is ENHRY, CDR2 SYGVKD, per germline. This CDR3 has 17 residues. V was pared by 1 base and J by 4 bases, with 9 bases of the junction left unmatched. The DNA of the CDR3 is TGTGCCATCAGTGAGTTCCCGGATAGACAGGGGGCAGATACGCAGTATTTT. It yields the protein CAISEFPDRQGADTQYF.

This sequence joins TRBV13 and TRBJ2-7; 7 bases map to TRBD1. The CDR3 length is 14 residues. Trimming removed 3 bases from V and 2 bases from J; junction bases left unmatched: 4. From germline, CDR1 is PRHDT and CDR2 FYEKMQ (reference sequence). DNA for the CDR3: TGTGCCAGCAGCTTTGGGACAGTAACCTACGAGCAGTACTTC. Protein sequence: CASSFGTVTYEQYF.

This clone was recorded only once. V is TRBV5-6 and J is TRBJ2-1; 8 bases agree with TRBD1. The CDR3 covers 14 residues. V lost 2 bases, J lost 6 bases, and 4 bases stayed unmatched. The germline V gene encodes CDR1 SGHDT and CDR2 YYEEEE. The CDR3 region has the DNA TGTGCCAGCAGCTTCGGACAGGGACTCAATGAGCAGTTCTTC. It is translated as CASSFGQGLNEQFF.

The chain uses TRBV5-1 and TRBJ2-3, with 9 bases that match TRBD2. The CDR3 has 15 amino acids. The J segment lost 5 bases and the V segment lost 3 bases, leaving 7 bases of the junction unmatched. Germline assignment: CDR1 SGHRS and CDR2 YFSETQ. Here the CDR3 DNA reads TGCGCCAGCAGCTATCTTAGCGGGAGTGTAGATACGCAGTATTTT. Amino acid sequence: CASSYLSGSVDTQYF.

The chain employs TRBV27 and TRBJ1-5; D perhaps matches TRBD1 (6 bases). V lost 1 base and J lost 6, with 13 bases in between. The germline gives CDR1 MNHEY, CDR2 SMNVEV (reference sequence). The CDR3 spans 15 residues. The DNA for the CDR3 is TGTGCCAGCAGTTTATGGGCAGGGGATGGTCAGCCCCAGCATTTT. It is translated as CASSLWAGDGQPQHF.

The chain is built from TRBV4-1 and TRBJ2-1, with D possibly being TRBD1 (5 bases). Trimming cost V 1 base and J 13 bases, with 14 bases left between them. The CDR3 sequence is 13 residues long. The V gene's germline CDR1 is MGHRA and CDR2 YSYEKL. This CDR3 is CASSQVVQERQFF. CDR3 nucleotide sequence: TGCGCCAGCAGCCAAGTCGTACAGGAAAGACAGTTCTTC.

The chain uses TRBV2 and TRBJ2-1; 7 bases are shared with TRBD1. V was clipped by 8 bases and J by 4 bases; unmatched bases: 26. Germline V gene data show CDR1 as SNHLY and CDR2 as FYNNEI. The CDR3 covers 20 residues. The CDR3 DNA reads TGTGCCAGCCCAAACAAAAAGGTCTCTCGACCACAGGGGCCATACAATGAGCAGTTCTTC. Its translation: CASPNKKVSRPQGPYNEQFF.

The chain recombines TRBV5-4 with TRBJ2-1; 11 positions agree with TRBD2. Trimming removed 6 bases from V and 9 bases from J; junction bases left unmatched: 11. The CDR3 is 15 residues long. Germline CDR1 SGHNT, CDR2 YYREEE (reference sequence). The CDR3 reads CASNSVLAGEGEQFF. The CDR3 DNA follows: TGTGCCAGCAACTCAGTACTAGCGGGAGAGGGTGAGCAGTTCTTC.

The J gene is TRBJ1-5, the V gene TRBV2, with 7 positions matching TRBD1. The junction had 10 bases not matched to a gene; V was cut back by 3 bases and J by 2 bases. This CDR3 comprises 17 residues. The V gene's germline CDR1 is SNHLY and CDR2 FYNNEI. The CDR3 reads CASSEGNRGTGNQPQHF. In DNA, the CDR3 is TGTGCCAGCAGTGAGGGCAACAGGGGAACAGGCAATCAGCCCCAGCATTTT.

In nucleotides, the CDR3 is TGTGCCAGCAGTTTTCGACAGGGGCGCGAGCAGTACTTC. Its translation: CASSFRQGREQYF. This chain uses TRBV12-3 or TRBV12-4 with TRBJ2-7; 8 bases align to TRBD1. The CDR3 length is 13 residues. Trimming at V came to 3 bases and at J to 6 bases, leaving 4 bases not matched to a gene.

The V gene is TRBV6-4, the J gene TRBJ2-1, with 7 bases lining up with TRBD1. Germline V lookup: CDR1 MRHNA, CDR2 SNTAGT. V was pared by 6 bases and J by 7 bases, with 9 bases of the junction left unmatched. The CDR3 is made up of 14 amino acids. The CDR3 loop reads CASSSGTAHNEQFF. Written as DNA, the CDR3 is TGTGCCAGCAGCTCCGGGACAGCTCATAATGAGCAGTTCTTC.